The 27 T cell receptor beta chains in this list originate from one sample, sequenced in a study of cytomegalovirus exposure and HLA in healthy donors. Use of 60 Vbeta and 13 Jbeta primers characterized the PCR. Sequencing used immunoSEQ multiplex PCR; TCRdb keeps in-frame clones, though not all of them. This table holds roughly 180,000 clones, roughly 9.5% found once. Sequenced input: PBMCs. These receptors came from a woman in her 30s in good health and CMV-seropositive.

The sample holds a few counts of this clone. The V gene is TRBV4-1, the J gene TRBJ1-6; tentative D call: TRBD1 (6 bases). Germline lookup yields CDR1 MGHRA and CDR2 YSYEKL. V was pared by 1 base and J by 15 bases, with 16 bases between. The CDR3 length is 14 residues. The CDR3 coding sequence is TGCGCCAGCAGCCAAGTCGTGAGGGGGTTGGACCTCCACTTT. Amino acids: CASSQVVRGLDLHF.

The chain uses TRBV1 and TRBJ2-3; TRBD2, the table's D call, lacks a check against the DNA. TRBV1 is classified as a pseudogene. The CDR3 covers 15 residues. The DNA for the CDR3 is TGCACCAGCACCCTACTTCTAGCGGCCACAGATACGCAGTATTTT. It encodes CTSTLLLAATDTQYF.

This clone was seen a few times. Here the CDR3 DNA reads TGTGCCAGCAGTGCGGCCGGGACAGGGGGGTACGAGCAGTACTTC. Encoded protein: CASSAAGTGGYEQYF. V is TRBV25-1 and J is TRBJ2-7, with 11 bases lining up with TRBD1. CDR1 and CDR2 from the germline V gene are MGHDK and SYGVNS. There are 15 residues in the CDR3. V lost 4 bases and J lost 4; bases outside the gene matches: 6.

This clone was counted a few times. This chain connects TRBV20-1 to TRBJ2-7; D is perhaps TRBD1 (5 bases). Germline V CDR1 and CDR2: DFQATT, SNEGSKA (reference sequence). CDR3 length: 11 residues. The V and J ends lost 6 bases and 5 bases respectively, with 11 bases between them. CDR3 sequence reads: CSAADRNEQYF. CDR3 nucleotide sequence: TGCAGTGCGGCCGACAGAAACGAGCAGTACTTC.

The chain carries TRBV5-5 and TRBJ2-3; no clear D gene. Between the trimmed V and J ends, which lost 0 bases and 2 bases, there was a span of 7 bases. The CDR3 sequence is 14 residues long. CDR1 and CDR2 from the germline V gene are SGHKS and YYEKEE (reference sequence). CDR3 residues: CASSLGGYTDTQYF. The CDR3 nucleotides are TGTGCCAGCAGCTTGGGAGGTTACACAGATACGCAGTATTTT.

This clone was picked up many times. The V call is TRBV7-2, the J call TRBJ2-5; no clear D. The CDR3 length is 16 residues. The germline V gene has CDR1 SGHTA and CDR2 FQGNSA. V gave up 4 bases and J gave up 5 bases, with 20 bases separating them. The CDR3 DNA is TGTGCCAGCAGCTACCAGACTTTTTCTCGGTCCGAGACCCAGTACTTC. Amino acids: CASSYQTFSRSETQYF.

This clone was counted a few times. The chain joins TRBV7-9 to TRBJ1-5; weak D call: TRBD1 (5 bases). The length of the CDR3 is 12 residues. Germline V gene sequence: CDR1 SEHNR, CDR2 FQNEAQ (reference sequence). CDR3 residues: CASGRGGQPQHF. Written as DNA, the CDR3 is TGTGCGTCCGGGAGGGGTGGTCAGCCCCAGCATTTT.

This clone occurred a few times. The chain uses TRBV7-7 and TRBJ2-2, with 8 bases identical to TRBD1. Germline V gene data show CDR1 as SSHAT and CDR2 as FNYEAQ (reference sequence). After removal of 5 bases from V and 6 bases from J, the junction contained 2 bases not matched to a gene. CDR3 size: 13 residues. The CDR3 reads CASSTDRAGELFF. In nucleotides, the CDR3 is TGTGCCAGCAGCACGGACAGGGCCGGGGAGCTGTTTTTT.

This clone was counted a few times. The chain links TRBV5-8 to TRBJ1-1; D unclear. This CDR3 region has 12 residues. V was cut by 3 bases and J by 1 base, with 4 bases left in between. CDR1 and CDR2 from the germline V gene are SGHTS and YDEGEE. DNA for the CDR3: TGTGCCAGCAGCTCTACGAACACTGAAGCTTTCTTT. It specifies CASSSTNTEAFF. The complete variable domain, with remaining parts taken from reference TRBV5-8 and TRBJ1-1, reads EAGVTQSPTHLIKTRGQQATLRCSPISGHTSVYWYQQALGLGLQFLLWYDEGEERNRGNFPPRFSGRQFPNYSSELNVNALELEDSALYLCASSSTNTEAFFGQGTRLTVV.

This clone has a handful of counts. J is TRBJ1-4 and V is TRBV9; 7 nucleotides agree with TRBD1. This CDR3 comprises 15 residues. V dropped 3 bases and J dropped 4; count of bases not matched to a gene: 6. Per germline, CDR1 SGDLS and CDR2 YYNGEE. The CDR3 DNA reads as TGTGCCAGCAGCGCTCGACAGGGCCTTAATGAAAAACTGTTTTTT. Translating gives CASSARQGLNEKLFF.

This clone has only one observation. V usage is TRBV18 and J usage is TRBJ2-2, with 10 positions matching TRBD2. The J segment lost 0 bases and the V segment lost 3 bases, leaving 10 bases of the junction unmatched. This CDR3 comprises 19 residues. Germline V lookup: CDR1 KGHSH, CDR2 LQKENI. In DNA, the CDR3 is TGTGCCAGCTCACCGGCCGGGACTAGCGATAGCCCGAACACCGGGGAGCTGTTTTTT. This translates into CASSPAGTSDSPNTGELFF. The full variable domain, in which reference TRBV18 and TRBJ2-2 provide the parts outside the CDR3, is NAGVMQNPRHLVRRRGQEARLRCSPMKGHSHVYWYRQLPEEGLKFMVYLQKENIIDESGMPKERFSAEFPKEGPSILRIQQVVRGDSAAYFCASSPAGTSDSPNTGELFFGEGSRLTVL.

For the CDR3, the DNA is TGTGCCTGGAGTATTGGACAGGGGGCTTACCAAGAGACCCAGTACTTC. Its protein is CAWSIGQGAYQETQYF. V is TRBV30 and J is TRBJ2-5; 11 bases line up with TRBD1. Germline CDR1 and CDR2: GTSNPN and SVGIG (reference sequence). The CDR3 length is 16 residues. V shed 2 bases, J shed 0 bases, and the junction held 5 bases outside the gene matches.

The chain links TRBV29-1 to TRBJ2-3; possibly TRBD1 for D (5 bases). V dropped 7 bases and J dropped 0 bases, with 14 bases sitting between them. CDR1 and CDR2 (germline): SQVTM, ANQGSEA. The CDR3 covers 14 residues. CDR3 in amino acids: CSELRDTSTDTQYF. For the CDR3, the DNA is TGCAGCGAACTCAGGGATACTAGCACAGATACGCAGTATTTT.

The gene calls are TRBV6-5 and TRBJ2-7; D is undetermined. V was cut by 2 bases and J by 0 bases, with 8 bases left in between. Germline V gives CDR1 MNHEY, CDR2 SVGAGI. The CDR3 sequence is 14 residues long. This chain's CDR3 is CASSYGRYSYEQYF. The CDR3 region has the DNA TGTGCCAGCAGTTACGGCCGATACTCCTACGAGCAGTACTTC.

There are a few counts of this clone. The CDR3 is CASSLRQATYGYTF. CDR3 DNA sequence: TGTGCCAGCAGTTTAAGACAGGCCACCTATGGCTACACCTTC. The chain employs TRBV27 and TRBJ1-2; D may be TRBD1 (6 bases). Trimming removed 2 bases from V and 4 bases from J, with 11 bases in between. The germline gives CDR1 MNHEY, CDR2 SMNVEV (reference sequence). This CDR3 contains 14 residues.

V and J are TRBV4-1 and TRBJ1-2; D may be TRBD1 (6 bases). The CDR3 sequence is 14 residues long. Trimming removed 2 bases at V and 5 bases at J, with 12 bases between. The germline V gene encodes CDR1 MGHRA and CDR2 YSYEKL. This chain's CDR3 is CASSQSGTPYGYTF. CDR3 coding DNA: TGCGCCAGCAGCCAATCCGGGACACCATATGGCTACACCTTC.

The chain has TRBV18 and TRBJ2-3; a possible D gene is TRBD1 (6 bases). CDR1 is KGHSH and CDR2 is LQKENI in the germline V gene. The CDR3 has 16 residues. V dropped 4 bases and J dropped 2 bases, with 16 bases sitting between them. DNA for the CDR3: TGTGCCAGCTCACTACGGGCAGGGGTGGACACAGATACGCAGTATTTT. Residues: CASSLRAGVDTDTQYF.

This clone was detected only a few times. The V gene is TRBV5-1, the J gene TRBJ2-1; D unclear. The CDR3 runs 14 residues. Germline-derived CDR1 and CDR2 are SGHRS and YFSETQ. Trimming removed 6 bases at V and 5 bases at J, with 15 bases between. This chain's CDR3 is CASNSWQADNEQFF. The CDR3 nucleotides are TGCGCCAGCAACTCCTGGCAGGCCGACAATGAGCAGTTCTTC.

Remarks on this clone: This same CDR3 is encoded by further DNA sequences in the sample. This chain uses TRBV14 with TRBJ1-2; D not resolved. V lost 1 base, J lost 4 bases, and 13 bases lay in between. The CDR3 is 15 amino acids. The germline V gene encodes CDR1 SGHDN and CDR2 FVKESK. CDR3 sequence: CASSQVHISRYGYTF. The CDR3 DNA sequence: TGTGCCAGCAGCCAAGTTCACATCTCCCGCTATGGCTACACCTTC.

The chain combines TRBV5-1 with TRBJ2-7, with D hard to call. Looked up from germline, CDR1 is SGHRS and CDR2 is YFSETQ. Trimming stripped 2 bases from V and 7 bases from J, with 16 bases between. This CDR3 is built from 14 residues. CDR3: CASSFGTVLREQYF. The DNA of the CDR3 is TGCGCCAGCAGCTTTGGAACAGTCCTTAGAGAGCAGTACTTC.

This clone turned up a few times. The rearrangement joins TRBV6-1 to TRBJ2-2; 7 nucleotides agree with TRBD1. V trimming: 5 bases; J trimming: 6 bases; junction bases outside the gene matches: 9. CDR1 is MNHNS and CDR2 is SASEGT in the germline V gene. The CDR3 is 15 residues long. The CDR3, as DNA: TGTGCCAGCAGTCCCCGGACAGGTGAAGCCGGGGAGCTGTTTTTT. As protein: CASSPRTGEAGELFF.

The chain combines TRBV11-2 with TRBJ2-3; 9 nucleotides agree with TRBD2. V lost 3 bases and J lost 0; bases outside the gene matches: 10. CDR1 and CDR2 (germline): SGHAT, FQNNGV. The CDR3 consists of 18 residues. As DNA, the CDR3 is TGTGCCAGCAGCTTTCCGCGGGAGGGTCCTCGAAGCACAGATACGCAGTATTTT. Translated: CASSFPREGPRSTDTQYF.

This clone was detected only a few times. The chain joins TRBV5-6 to TRBJ1-5; D may be TRBD1 (5 bases). Trimming pared 2 bases from V and 3 bases from J, leaving 21 bases between. Per the germline V gene, CDR1 is SGHDT and CDR2 is YYEEEE. This CDR3 is 18 amino acids long. CDR3 loop: CASSFRASADNTNQPQHF. CDR3 coding DNA: TGTGCCAGCAGCTTCAGGGCCTCGGCGGATAATACCAATCAGCCCCAGCATTTT.

The chain joins TRBV5-6 to TRBJ1-4; TRBD1 might be the D (6 bases). The CDR3 contains 19 residues. Germline-derived CDR1 and CDR2 are SGHDT and YYEEEE. Trimming stripped 2 bases from V and 3 bases from J, with 23 bases between. In nucleotides, the CDR3 is TGTGCCAGCAGCTTTTTCGGTCGGACAGCCGAGGGCCCTAATGAAAAACTGTTTTTT. It translates to CASSFFGRTAEGPNEKLFF.

This clone has just a few counts. The chain uses TRBV2 and TRBJ2-1; tentatively, D is TRBD2 (5 bases). Per the germline V gene, CDR1 is SNHLY and CDR2 is FYNNEI. This CDR3 contains 15 residues. Trimming removed 6 bases at V and 5 bases at J, with 17 bases between. The CDR3 is CASSPDFLTDNEQFF. Here the CDR3 DNA reads TGTGCCAGCAGCCCGGACTTTCTTACGGACAATGAGCAGTTCTTC.

This clone was recorded at least ten times. The chain has TRBV9 and TRBJ2-2; no clear D gene. This CDR3 has 17 amino acids. The V end was cut by 1 base, the J end by 6 bases, with 19 bases between. The germline V gene encodes CDR1 SGDLS and CDR2 YYNGEE. CDR3 sequence: CASSVISIVRTPGELFF. CDR3 DNA sequence: TGTGCCAGCAGCGTAATTTCGATCGTCCGAACACCCGGGGAGCTGTTTTTT.

The chain employs TRBV18 and TRBJ1-1, with D possibly TRBD1 on 6 matching bases. Trimming pared 3 bases from V and 4 bases from J, leaving 15 bases between. Germline loops: CDR1 KGHSH, CDR2 LQKENI. The CDR3 totals 15 residues. The CDR3 DNA reads as TGTGCCAGCTCACCCCGAACAGGGTGGAGCACTGAAGCTTTCTTT. Amino acid sequence: CASSPRTGWSTEAFF.